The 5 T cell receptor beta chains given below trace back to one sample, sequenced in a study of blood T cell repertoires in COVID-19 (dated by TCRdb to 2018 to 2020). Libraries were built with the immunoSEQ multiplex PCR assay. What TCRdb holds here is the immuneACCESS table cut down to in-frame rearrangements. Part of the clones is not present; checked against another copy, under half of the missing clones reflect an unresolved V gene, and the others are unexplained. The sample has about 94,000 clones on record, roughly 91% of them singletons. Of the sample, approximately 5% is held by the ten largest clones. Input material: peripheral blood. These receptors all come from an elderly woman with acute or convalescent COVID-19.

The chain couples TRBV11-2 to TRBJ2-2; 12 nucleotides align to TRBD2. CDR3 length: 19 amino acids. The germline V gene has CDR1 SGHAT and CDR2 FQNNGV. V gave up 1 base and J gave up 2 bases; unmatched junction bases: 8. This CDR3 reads CASSLVGLAGSYNTGELFF. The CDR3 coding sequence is TGTGCCAGCAGCTTAGTTGGACTAGCGGGGAGTTACAACACCGGGGAGCTGTTTTTT. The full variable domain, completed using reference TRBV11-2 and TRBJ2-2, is EAGVAQSPRYKIIEKRQSVAFWCNPISGHATLYWYQQILGQGPKLLIQFQNNGVVDDSQLPKDRFSAERLKGVDSTLKIQPAKLEDSAVYLCASSLVGLAGSYNTGELFFGEGSRLTVL.

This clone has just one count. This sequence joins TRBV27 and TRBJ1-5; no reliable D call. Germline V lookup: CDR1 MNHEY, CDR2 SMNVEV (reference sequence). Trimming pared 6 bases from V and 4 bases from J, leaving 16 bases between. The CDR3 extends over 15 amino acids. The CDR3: CASSRRLTENQPQHF. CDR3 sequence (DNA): TGTGCCAGCAGCCGTAGGCTCACAGAAAATCAGCCCCAGCATTTT.

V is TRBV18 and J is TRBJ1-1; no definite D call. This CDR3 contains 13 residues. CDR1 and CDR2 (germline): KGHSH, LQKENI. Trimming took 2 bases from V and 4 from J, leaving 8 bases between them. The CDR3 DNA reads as TGTGCCAGCTCACCAAATCCAGTCACTGAAGCTTTCTTT. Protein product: CASSPNPVTEAFF.

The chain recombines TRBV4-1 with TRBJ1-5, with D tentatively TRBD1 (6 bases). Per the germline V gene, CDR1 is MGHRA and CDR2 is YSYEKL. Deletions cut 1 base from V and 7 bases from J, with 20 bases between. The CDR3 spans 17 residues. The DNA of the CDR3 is TGCGCCAGCAGCCAAGTTGGCGCACAGGGTGTTAGCCAGCCCCAGCATTTT. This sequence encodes CASSQVGAQGVSQPQHF.

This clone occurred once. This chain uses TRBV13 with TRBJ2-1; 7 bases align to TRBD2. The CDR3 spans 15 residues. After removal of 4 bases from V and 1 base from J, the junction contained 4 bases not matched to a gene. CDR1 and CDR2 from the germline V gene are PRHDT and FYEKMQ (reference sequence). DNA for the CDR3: TGTGCCAGCAGCTCAAATAGCGGGTCCTACAATGAGCAGTTCTTC. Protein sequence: CASSSNSGSYNEQFF.